This T cell receptor (beta chain) was found in a study of blood T cell repertoires in COVID-19. Data came from immunoSEQ multiplex PCR; TCRdb stores just in-frame clones and leaves some out. This repertoire shows around 80,000 clones, roughly 80% found once; its top ten account for around 4.8%. The CDR3 has 15 residues. V gave up 8 bases and J gave up 2 bases, with 19 bases separating them. CDR1 and CDR2 (germline): LNHDA, SQIVND (reference sequence). The source of this sequence is a woman of 80 years or more with active or convalescent COVID-19. Sequenced material: peripheral blood. J is TRBJ2-7 and V is TRBV19; D is unclear. The CDR3 loop is CASSYRSQPPYEQYF. CDR3 nucleotides: TGTGCCAGTTCCTACCGGAGCCAGCCCCCCTACGAGCAGTACTTC.